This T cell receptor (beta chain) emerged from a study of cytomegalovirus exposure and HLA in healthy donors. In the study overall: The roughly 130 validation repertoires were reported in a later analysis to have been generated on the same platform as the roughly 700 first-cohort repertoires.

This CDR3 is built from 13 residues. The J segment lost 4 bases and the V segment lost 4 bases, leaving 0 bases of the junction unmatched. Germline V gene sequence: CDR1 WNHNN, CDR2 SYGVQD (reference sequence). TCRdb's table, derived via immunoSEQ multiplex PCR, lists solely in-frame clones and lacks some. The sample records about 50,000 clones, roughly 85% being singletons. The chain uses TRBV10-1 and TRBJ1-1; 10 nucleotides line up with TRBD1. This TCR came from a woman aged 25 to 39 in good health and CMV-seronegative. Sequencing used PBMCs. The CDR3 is CASSGTGGTEAFF. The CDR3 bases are TGCGCCAGCAGTGGGACAGGGGGCACTGAAGCTTTCTTT.